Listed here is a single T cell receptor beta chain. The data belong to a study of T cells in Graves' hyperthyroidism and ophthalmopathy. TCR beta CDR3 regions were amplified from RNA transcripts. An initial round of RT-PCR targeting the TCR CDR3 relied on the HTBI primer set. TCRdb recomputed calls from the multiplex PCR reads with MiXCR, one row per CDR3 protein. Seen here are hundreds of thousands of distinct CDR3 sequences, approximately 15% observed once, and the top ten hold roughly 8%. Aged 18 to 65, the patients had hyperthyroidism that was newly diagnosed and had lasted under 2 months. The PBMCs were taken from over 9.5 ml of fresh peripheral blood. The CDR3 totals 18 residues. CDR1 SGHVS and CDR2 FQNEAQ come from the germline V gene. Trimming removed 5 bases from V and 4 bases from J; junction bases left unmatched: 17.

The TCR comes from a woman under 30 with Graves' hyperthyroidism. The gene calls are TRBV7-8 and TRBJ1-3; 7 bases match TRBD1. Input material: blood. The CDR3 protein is CASSERGSTGVGGNTIYF. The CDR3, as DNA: TGTGCCAGCAGCGAAAGGGGGTCCACAGGGGTCGGGGGAAACACCATATATTTT.